The clone carrying this T cell receptor (beta chain) came up once. Produced via immunoSEQ multiplex PCR; TCRdb's table is partial and in-frame only. The table shows about 38,000 clones, with approximately 93% occurring only once. In germline, CDR1 is PRHDT, CDR2 FYEKMQ (reference sequence). Trimming took off 0 bases at V and 0 bases at J, with 11 bases between the two ends. The CDR3 is 16 amino acids. This sample is part of a study of T cell changes during pregnancy in multiple sclerosis. V usage is TRBV13 and J usage is TRBJ2-5; unclear D gene. The TCR originated in a female donor with multiple sclerosis, enrolled in a pregnancy study. The source material was CD8+ T cells from peripheral blood mononuclear cells, sampled in the third trimester of pregnancy. CDR3 region: CASSLGRSPYQETQYF. Written as DNA, the CDR3 is TGTGCCAGCAGCTTAGGTAGGAGTCCCTACCAAGAGACCCAGTACTTC.